The 10 T cell receptor beta chains given below trace back to one sample, sequenced in a study of identical twins. TCRdb reprocessed the 5' RACE reads with MiXCR, giving one entry per CDR3 protein. The sample includes under 350,000 distinct CDR3 sequences, 8% to 9.5% of them seen just once. These data were likewise used in another study, on yellow fever vaccine responses in identical twins.

The sequencing input was CD8+ T cells sorted from blood. These receptors were collected from a woman aged 18-30 years in good health.

In this sample, this clonotype turned up many times. The chain has TRBV4-2 and TRBJ2-1; perhaps TRBD1 as D (5 bases). This CDR3 is built from 14 residues. CDR1 and CDR2 (germline): LGHNA, YNFKEQ. V lost 4 bases and J 6 bases, leaving 13 bases between the germline ends. DNA of the CDR3: TGTGCCAGCAGCCCAACCGGACATTCCAATGAGCAGTTCTTC. Translated, it gives CASSPTGHSNEQFF.

This clonotype was recorded at least ten times. The V call is TRBV10-3, the J call TRBJ2-3; the D gene is possibly TRBD2 (6 bases). Germline V gene data show CDR1 as ENHRY and CDR2 as SYGVKD. This CDR3 has 15 residues. V was trimmed by 0 bases and J by 4 bases, leaving 11 bases between them. The CDR3 bases are TGTGCCATCAGTGAGTCGGAGGGGCCCCCAGATACGCAGTATTTT. Its translation is CAISESEGPPDTQYF.

This clonotype was recorded at least ten times. This chain connects TRBV4-3 to TRBJ2-5; TRBD2 aligns across 9 bases. V lost 1 base to trimming and J lost 5 bases; unmatched junction nucleotides: 5. Germline V gene lookup returns CDR1 LGHNA and CDR2 YSLEER. CDR3 size: 15 residues. This chain's CDR3 is CASSQGTSAWETQYF. The CDR3 nucleotides are TGCGCCAGCAGCCAAGGGACTAGCGCATGGGAGACCCAGTACTTC.

This clonotype was picked up many times. The chain is built from TRBV29-1 and TRBJ2-3; tentatively, D is TRBD1 or TRBD2 (6 bases each). The CDR3 contains 14 residues. V was trimmed by 7 bases and J by 2 bases, leaving 16 bases between them. Germline V gene data show CDR1 as SQVTM and CDR2 as ANQGSEA. CDR3 coding DNA: TGCAGCGGTGGTGGGGGGCTAGCCACAGATACGCAGTATTTT. Its protein product is CSGGGGLATDTQYF.

This clonotype showed up many times. V gene TRBV7-3 combines with J gene TRBJ2-5, with D perhaps being TRBD1 or TRBD2 (5 bases each). This CDR3 is 16 amino acids long. Looked up from germline, CDR1 is SGHTA and CDR2 is FQGTGA. Between the trimmed V and J ends, which lost 5 bases and 0 bases, there was a span of 16 bases. CDR3 sequence reads: CASSRGLGVYQETQYF. The CDR3 DNA sequence: TGTGCCAGCAGCCGCGGGTTAGGGGTGTACCAAGAGACCCAGTACTTC. Variable domain in full (rest from reference TRBV7-3 and TRBJ2-5): GAGVSQTPSNKVTEKGKYVELRCDPISGHTALYWYRQSLGQGPEFLIYFQGTGAADDSGLPNDRFFAVRPEGSVSTLKIQRTERGDSAVYLCASSRGLGVYQETQYFGPGTRLLVL.

This clonotype was picked up many times. This sequence joins TRBV12-3 or TRBV12-4 and TRBJ2-1, with no clear D. The CDR3 extends over 13 amino acids. V was shortened by 6 bases and J by 4 bases, with 10 bases between the two germline ends. CDR3 in DNA: TGTGCCAGCAGCCCTAACTCTTACAATGAGCAGTTCTTC. It encodes CASSPNSYNEQFF.

This clonotype was seen a handful of times. V usage is TRBV5-1 and J usage is TRBJ2-2, with 9 bases that match TRBD1. Germline loops: CDR1 SGHRS, CDR2 YFSETQ. J gave up 2 bases and V 4 bases, and 9 bases lay outside the gene matches. The CDR3 has 17 amino acids. The CDR3 coding sequence is TGCGCCAGCAGCAGGGACCTGGGACAGGGAAACACCGGGGAGCTGTTTTTT. Amino acid sequence: CASSRDLGQGNTGELFF.

CDR3 bases: TGTGCCAGCAGCTTGGAGTGGGATGAGCAGTTCTTC. This codes for CASSLEWDEQFF. The chain links TRBV5-5 to TRBJ2-1; D unclear. The V gene's germline CDR1 is SGHKS and CDR2 YYEKEE (reference sequence). V lost 0 bases and J lost 8, with 6 bases in between. This CDR3 has 12 amino acids. Variable domain in full (rest from reference TRBV5-5 and TRBJ2-1): DAGVTQSPTHLIKTRGQQVTLRCSPISGHKSVSWYQQVLGQGPQFIFQYYEKEERGRGNFPDRFSARQFPNYSSELNVNALLLGDSALYLCASSLEWDEQFFGPGTRLTVL.

This chain uses TRBV2 with TRBJ2-7, with TRBD1 as a possible D gene (6 bases). Germline CDR1 SNHLY, CDR2 FYNNEI. Trimming cost V 8 bases and J 6 bases, with 20 bases left between them. The CDR3 spans 14 residues. The CDR3 region has the DNA TGTGCCAGCCTCTTTCGGCAGGGGCTCCGCGAGCAGTACTTC. Its protein product is CASLFRQGLREQYF.

This clonotype came up a few times. The J gene is TRBJ2-7, the V gene TRBV27; D remains ambiguous. CDR1 is MNHEY, CDR2 SMNVEV, per germline (reference sequence). Trimming removed 8 bases from V and 3 bases from J, with 11 bases in between. The CDR3 totals 12 residues. CDR3 sequence: CASLAADYEQYF. As DNA, the CDR3 is TGTGCCAGCCTGGCCGCGGACTACGAGCAGTACTTC.